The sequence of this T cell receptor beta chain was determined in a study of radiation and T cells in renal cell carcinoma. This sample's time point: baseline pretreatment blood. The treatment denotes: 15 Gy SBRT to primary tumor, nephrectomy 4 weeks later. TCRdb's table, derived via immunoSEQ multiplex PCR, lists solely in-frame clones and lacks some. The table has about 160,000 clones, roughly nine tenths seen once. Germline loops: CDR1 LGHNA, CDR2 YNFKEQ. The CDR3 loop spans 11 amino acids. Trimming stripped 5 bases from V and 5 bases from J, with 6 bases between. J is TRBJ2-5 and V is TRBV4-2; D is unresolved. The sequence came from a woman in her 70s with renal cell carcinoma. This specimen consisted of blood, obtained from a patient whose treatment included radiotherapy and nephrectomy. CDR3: CASSKLETQYF. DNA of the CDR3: TGTGCCAGCAGCAAGCTGGAGACCCAGTACTTC.